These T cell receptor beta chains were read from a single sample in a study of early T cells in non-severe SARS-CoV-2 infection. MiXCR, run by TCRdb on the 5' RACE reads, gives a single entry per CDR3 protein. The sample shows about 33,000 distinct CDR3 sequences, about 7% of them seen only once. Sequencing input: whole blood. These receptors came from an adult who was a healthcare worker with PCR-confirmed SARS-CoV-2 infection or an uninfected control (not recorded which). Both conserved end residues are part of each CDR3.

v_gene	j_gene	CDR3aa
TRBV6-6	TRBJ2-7	CASSYSAVSGSREQYF
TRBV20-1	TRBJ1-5	CSATEPNQPQHF
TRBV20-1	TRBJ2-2	CSASRPGSNTGELFF
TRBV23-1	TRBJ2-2	CASSHQSPDPGQGNTGELFF
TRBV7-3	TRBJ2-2	CASSPDTVTGELFF
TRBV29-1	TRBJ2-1	CSVGNNEQFF
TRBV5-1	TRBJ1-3	CASSWNLQGNTIYF
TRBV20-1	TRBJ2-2	CSARDRRKNTGELFF
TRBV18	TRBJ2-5	CASSRAGQETQYF
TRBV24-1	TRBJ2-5	CATSDLAGGRQETQYF
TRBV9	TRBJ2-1	CASSTPGLAPWDNEQFF
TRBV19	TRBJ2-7	CATQRRGGVSLDEQYF
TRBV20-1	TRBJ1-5	CSAREQGVVNQPQHF
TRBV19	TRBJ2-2	CASSGLANTGELFF
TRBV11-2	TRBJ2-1	CASSPRAQGDNEQFF
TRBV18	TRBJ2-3	CASSLSKGPSTDTQYF
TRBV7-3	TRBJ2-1	CASSPRGRATYNEQFF
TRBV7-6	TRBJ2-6	CASSLNSGANVLTF
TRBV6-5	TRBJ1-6	CASNDRGLNSPLHF
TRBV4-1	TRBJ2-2	CASSQEWEVGGELFF
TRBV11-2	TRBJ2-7	CASSAPGLPNEQYF
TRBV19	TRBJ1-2	CASSQRVTNYGYTF
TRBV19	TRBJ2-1	CASRLLAGSSYNEQFF
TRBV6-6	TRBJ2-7	CASSRGGVEQYF
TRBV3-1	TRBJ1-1	CASRETGADTEAFF
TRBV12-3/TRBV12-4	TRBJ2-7	CASREGFSYEQYF
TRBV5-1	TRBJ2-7	CATREGSSYEQYF
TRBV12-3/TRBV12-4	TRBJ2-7	CASSMGGLSYEQYF
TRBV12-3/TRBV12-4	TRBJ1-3	CASSQTGVPGNTIYF
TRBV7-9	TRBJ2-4	CASTRQGDIQYF
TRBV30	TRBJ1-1	CAWGRDRGDTEAFF
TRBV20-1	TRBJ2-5	CSAREVETQYF
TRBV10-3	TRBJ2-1	CAISGTENRGDEQFF
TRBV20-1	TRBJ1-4	CSARETGHEKLFF
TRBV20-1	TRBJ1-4	CSARDLENEKLFF
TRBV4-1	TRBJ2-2	CASSQVLTGGTGELFF
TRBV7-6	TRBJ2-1	CASSQGLADAYNEQFF
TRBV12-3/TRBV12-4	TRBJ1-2	CASSIHRGNNYGYTF
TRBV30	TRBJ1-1	CAWRKSLSTEAFF
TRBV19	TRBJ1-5	CASRPGAGLNQPQHF